Listed here are 31 T cell receptor beta chains from one sample, sequenced in a study of a mutant IDH1 vaccine in newly diagnosed glioma. No antigens are known for them. Time point noted: week 11, during vaccination. One vaccine dose held 300 ug of mutant IDH1 20-mer peptide and came with topical imiquimod. The assay was immunoSEQ multiplex PCR, and TCRdb's table has in-frame clones only and misses some. Here the sample spans under 150,000 clones, about 90% being singletons. This sample comprised PBMCs, obtained from a glioma patient whose treatment included an IDH1 peptide vaccine. The receptors stem from a woman in her fifties or sixties with glioma.

V is TRBV9 and J is TRBJ2-7, with TRBD1 matching over 9 bases. This CDR3 has 14 amino acids. Germline loops: CDR1 SGDLS, CDR2 YYNGEE. V was clipped by 2 bases and J by 6 bases; unmatched bases: 6. CDR3 amino acids: CASSVTGQGIEQYF. For the CDR3, the DNA is TGTGCCAGCAGCGTTACTGGACAGGGGATCGAGCAGTACTTC. The entire variable domain, with the rest obtained from reference TRBV9 and TRBJ2-7, is as follows: DSGVTQTPKHLITATGQRVTLRCSPRSGDLSVYWYQQSLDQGLQFLIQYYNGEERAKGNILERFSAQQFPDLHSELNLSSLELGDSALYFCASSVTGQGIEQYFGPGTRLTVT.

This sequence joins TRBV19 and TRBJ1-5; 9 nucleotides agree with TRBD1. The CDR3 runs to 16 residues. Germline V gives CDR1 LNHDA, CDR2 SQIVND (reference sequence). V lost 5 bases and J lost 5; bases outside the gene matches: 10. The CDR3 coding sequence is TGTGCCAGTAGTCCCCCCGGGACAGGGTTCGATCAGCCCCAGCATTTT. Residues: CASSPPGTGFDQPQHF.

CDR3: CASSLTWEQNTGELFF. The CDR3 region has the DNA TGTGCCAGCAGCCTCACGTGGGAGCAGAACACCGGGGAGCTGTTTTTT. The chain combines TRBV9 with TRBJ2-2; weak D call: TRBD2 (5 bases). The CDR3 has 16 residues. Germline V CDR1 and CDR2: SGDLS, YYNGEE. V was cut by 4 bases and J by 1 base, with 14 bases left in between. Based on the CDR3 plus reference TRBV9 and TRBJ2-2, the full variable domain is DSGVTQTPKHLITATGQRVTLRCSPRSGDLSVYWYQQSLDQGLQFLIQYYNGEERAKGNILERFSAQQFPDLHSELNLSSLELGDSALYFCASSLTWEQNTGELFFGEGSRLTVL.

This rearrangement joins TRBV5-4 to TRBJ2-7, with D possibly called TRBD1 or TRBD2 (6 bases each). Germline assignment: CDR1 SGHNT and CDR2 YYREEE (reference sequence). The CDR3 extends over 15 amino acids. V was trimmed by 2 bases and J by 4 bases, leaving 16 bases between them. CDR3 sequence: CASSLGGGAPYEQYF. The CDR3 DNA reads TGTGCCAGCAGCTTAGGGGGAGGCGCCCCATACGAGCAGTACTTC.

This chain connects TRBV5-1 to TRBJ2-1; no clear D gene. Looked up from germline, CDR1 is SGHRS and CDR2 is YFSETQ. V dropped 0 bases and J dropped 3 bases, with 13 bases sitting between them. The CDR3 runs to 16 residues. CDR3 nucleotide sequence: TGCGCCAGCAGCTTGGGCCAAGCTTCCCACTACAATGAGCAGTTCTTC. Residues: CASSLGQASHYNEQFF.

The chain couples TRBV30 to TRBJ2-1; 10 bases fit TRBD1. Trimming at V came to 5 bases and at J to 6 bases, leaving 10 bases not matched to a gene. The germline V gene has CDR1 GTSNPN and CDR2 SVGIG (reference sequence). This CDR3 contains 15 residues. CDR3 residues: CAWRWGDRGINEQFF. The CDR3 DNA reads TGTGCCTGGCGGTGGGGGGACAGGGGTATCAATGAGCAGTTCTTC.

This clone appeared once. The rearrangement uses TRBV7-9 and TRBJ2-3; D ambiguous. Per the germline V gene, CDR1 is SEHNR and CDR2 is FQNEAQ (reference sequence). V was shortened by 4 bases and J by 2 bases, with 10 bases between the two germline ends. The CDR3 extends over 14 amino acids. Here the CDR3 reads CASSSQTHTDTQYF. For the CDR3, the DNA is TGTGCCAGCAGCTCCCAGACCCACACAGATACGCAGTATTTT.

J is TRBJ1-5 and V is TRBV27; D call uncertain. CDR3 length: 13 amino acids. CDR1 is MNHEY and CDR2 is SMNVEV in the germline V gene (reference sequence). Trimming took off 2 bases at V and 7 bases at J, with 9 bases between the two ends. CDR3 region: CASSLREEQPQHF. The CDR3 DNA follows: TGTGCCAGCAGTTTACGGGAGGAGCAGCCCCAGCATTTT.

The chain recombines TRBV6-5 with TRBJ1-1; tentatively, D is TRBD1 (5 bases). The CDR3 runs 14 residues. Looked up from germline, CDR1 is MNHEY and CDR2 is SVGAGI. Trimming shortened V by 6 bases and J by 0 bases, and 11 bases separated the two germline ends. CDR3 DNA: TGTGCCAGCAGCCTCGGGACGTTGAACACTGAAGCTTTCTTT. The encoded protein is CASSLGTLNTEAFF.

The gene calls are TRBV5-1 and TRBJ1-1, with 7 bases lining up with TRBD1. From germline, CDR1 is SGHRS and CDR2 YFSETQ. This CDR3 has 14 residues. With 4 bases clipped from V and 4 bases from J, the junction kept 7 bases outside the gene matches. The CDR3 is CASSTSTGVTEAFF. As DNA, the CDR3 is TGCGCCAGCAGCACCTCTACAGGGGTCACTGAAGCTTTCTTT.

This clone was recorded only once. This chain links TRBV2 with TRBJ1-1; D might be TRBD1 (5 bases). The germline gives CDR1 SNHLY, CDR2 FYNNEI. V lost 7 bases, J lost 0 bases, and 9 bases lay in between. CDR3 length: 13 amino acids. The CDR3 bases are TGTGCCAGCATTCGGGACGTGAACACTGAAGCTTTCTTT. Translated: CASIRDVNTEAFF.

The chain carries TRBV18 and TRBJ2-3; D is possibly TRBD2 (6 bases). Germline lookup yields CDR1 KGHSH and CDR2 LQKENI. The CDR3 runs 19 residues. V was trimmed by 4 bases and J by 1 base, leaving 24 bases between them. The CDR3 DNA sequence: TGTGCCAGCTCACTCTCTCGACTAGGTCCTATCGAGGGCACAGATACGCAGTATTTT. This gives the protein CASSLSRLGPIEGTDTQYF.

V is TRBV14 and J is TRBJ2-4, with D possibly being TRBD2 (6 bases). From germline, CDR1 is SGHDN and CDR2 FVKESK. Trimming left V 1 base short and J 12 bases short, with 13 bases between. This CDR3 contains 13 residues. The CDR3 spells CASSQARDSPQYF. Here the CDR3 DNA reads TGTGCCAGCAGCCAAGCTCGGGACTCTCCTCAGTACTTC.

This clone was detected a few times. This chain uses TRBV6-1 with TRBJ2-7, with unresolved D. Trimming cost V 8 bases and J 3 bases, with 5 bases left between them. Germline CDR1 reads MNHNS; CDR2 reads SASEGT. The CDR3 sequence is 10 residues long. The CDR3 coding sequence is TGTGCCAGCTCTTTCTACGAGCAGTACTTC. This gives the protein CASSFYEQYF.

The genes are TRBV11-2 and TRBJ2-1; either TRBD1 or TRBD2 may supply D (7 bases each). The CDR3 extends over 16 amino acids. The V and J ends lost 7 bases and 7 bases respectively, with 23 bases between them. The germline V gene has CDR1 SGHAT and CDR2 FQNNGV. The CDR3 region has the DNA TGTGCCAGCACCGACAGGGCGGGAGCTATATTGAATGAGCAGTTCTTC. It translates to CASTDRAGAILNEQFF.

This chain joins TRBV30 and TRBJ2-7, with D perhaps matching TRBD1 or TRBD2 (5 bases each). Trimming cost V 0 bases and J 3 bases, with 12 bases left between them. There are 14 residues in the CDR3. From germline, CDR1 is GTSNPN and CDR2 SVGIG (reference sequence). The CDR3 DNA reads TGTGCCTGGAGTGTAGTTGCAGGGAGCTACGAGCAGTACTTC. Protein: CAWSVVAGSYEQYF.

The V gene is TRBV5-1, the J gene TRBJ1-2; TRBD1 matches 8 bases. CDR3 length equals 14 residues. The germline gives CDR1 SGHRS, CDR2 YFSETQ. V shed 4 bases, J shed 2 bases, and the junction held 4 bases outside the gene matches. Here the CDR3 DNA reads TGCGCCAGCAGCCTCCAGGGGGCCAACTATGGCTACACCTTC. This gives the protein CASSLQGANYGYTF.

A remark on this clone: The conserved phenylalanine or tryptophan normally closing the CDR3 is absent here, so this likely arose from a read error. This chain links TRBV30 with TRBJ2-7, with no clear D. Looked up from germline, CDR1 is GTSNPN and CDR2 is SVGIG (reference sequence). V was cut by 5 bases and J by 5 bases, with 7 bases left in between. This CDR3 region has 10 residues. The DNA of the CDR3 is TGTGCCTGGTCCAACGACGAGCAGTACCTC. This translates into CAWSNDEQYL.

This clone was found once. The V call is TRBV9, the J call TRBJ1-5; D uncertain. With 3 bases removed from V and 1 base from J, the gap between germline ends came to 11 bases. The CDR3 is 15 amino acids. CDR1 and CDR2 (germline): SGDLS, YYNGEE. Here the CDR3 reads CASSDGRESNQPQHF. The CDR3 DNA reads TGTGCCAGCAGCGACGGCCGGGAAAGCAATCAGCCCCAGCATTTT.

The rearrangement links TRBV15 to TRBJ1-1; D uncertain. Trimming pared 0 bases from V and 4 bases from J, leaving 12 bases between. This CDR3 comprises 15 residues. Germline values: CDR1 LNHNV, CDR2 YYDKDF (reference sequence). In DNA form, the CDR3 reads TGTGCCACCAGCAGAGATCCAGTCACCTTCACTGAAGCTTTCTTT. Residues: CATSRDPVTFTEAFF. Full variable domain (remainder filled in from reference TRBV15 and TRBJ1-1): DAMVIQNPRYQVTQFGKPVTLSCSQTLNHNVMYWYQQKSSQAPKLLFHYYDKDFNNEADTPDNFQSRRPNTSFCFLDIRSPGLGDTAMYLCATSRDPVTFTEAFFGQGTRLTVV.

The CDR3 sequence: CASSVAGTTYNEQFF. The DNA for the CDR3 is TGTGCCAGTAGTGTGGCCGGGACTACCTACAATGAGCAGTTCTTC. This chain joins TRBV19 and TRBJ2-1, with 7 positions matching TRBD2. Germline-derived CDR1 and CDR2 are LNHDA and SQIVND (reference sequence). This CDR3 contains 15 residues. The trim removed 5 bases at V and 2 bases at J, leaving 6 bases unmatched.

This clone has a single count. The rearrangement joins TRBV6-6 to TRBJ2-7; 11 nucleotides align to TRBD2. This CDR3 is 14 amino acids long. The germline CDR1 and CDR2 sequences are MNHNY and SVGAGI (reference sequence). The ends lost 7 bases at V and 2 bases at J; junction bases unmatched: 4. In DNA form, the CDR3 reads TGTGCCAGCAACCTTAGCGGGAGGGCCTACGAGCAGTACTTC. Residues: CASNLSGRAYEQYF.

The rearrangement joins TRBV7-9 to TRBJ2-2; D uncertain. The germline V gene has CDR1 SEHNR and CDR2 FQNEAQ (reference sequence). Trimming stripped 5 bases from V and 6 bases from J, with 4 bases between. The CDR3 covers 11 residues. CDR3 DNA: TGTGCCAGCAGCGCCCCCGGGGAGCTGTTTTTT. This gives the protein CASSAPGELFF. The full variable domain, its missing parts supplied by reference TRBV7-9 and TRBJ2-2, is DTGVSQNPRHKITKRGQNVTFRCDPISEHNRLYWYRQTLGQGPEFLTYFQNEAQLEKSRLLSDRFSAERPKGSFSTLEIQRTEQGDSAMYLCASSAPGELFFGEGSRLTVL.

The chain recombines TRBV7-9 with TRBJ2-1; TRBD1 matches 9 bases. Germline V CDR1 and CDR2: SEHNR, FQNEAQ (reference sequence). V was pared by 5 bases and J by 1 base, with 3 bases of the junction left unmatched. The CDR3 spans 15 residues. The CDR3 nucleotides are TGTGCCAGCAGCAAGGACAGGGGATCCTACAATGAGCAGTTCTTC. Translating gives CASSKDRGSYNEQFF.

CDR3 sequence reads: CASGRTTSSYEQYF. The CDR3 bases are TGTGCCAGCGGTCGAACCACTAGCTCCTACGAGCAGTACTTC. This rearrangement joins TRBV9 to TRBJ2-5; a weak D match, TRBD2 (5 bases). Matching the DNA end better, TRBJ2-7 makes the J call doubtful. Germline CDR1 and CDR2: SGDLS and YYNGEE. CDR3 size: 14 residues.

DNA for the CDR3: TGTGCCAGCAGCCGAGGTGGCGGAACCTACAATGAGCAGTTCTTC. Its protein product is CASSRGGGTYNEQFF. V usage is TRBV11-3 and J usage is TRBJ2-1; D remains ambiguous. Germline CDR1 and CDR2: SGHNT and YENEEA. V was trimmed by 5 bases and J by 2 bases, leaving 13 bases between them. The CDR3 consists of 15 residues.

This chain links TRBV20-1 with TRBJ2-1; D call uncertain. V was pared by 4 bases and J by 8 bases, with 9 bases between. Germline V gives CDR1 DFQATT, CDR2 SNEGSKA (reference sequence). CDR3 length: 11 residues. CDR3 sequence reads: CSAMVGHEQFF. CDR3 nucleotides: TGCAGTGCTATGGTGGGCCATGAGCAGTTCTTC.

The V and J genes are TRBV4-1 and TRBJ2-2; D uncertain. CDR3 length: 15 amino acids. Trimming took 1 base from V and 4 from J, leaving 10 bases between them. The germline V gene encodes CDR1 MGHRA and CDR2 YSYEKL. In DNA form, the CDR3 reads TGCGCCAGCAGCCAAGGAGCCCTCATCACCGGGGAGCTGTTTTTT. Protein: CASSQGALITGELFF.

The rearrangement joins TRBV5-4 to TRBJ2-2; 7 bases agree with TRBD2. This CDR3 region has 16 residues. Per the germline V gene, CDR1 is SGHNT and CDR2 is YYREEE (reference sequence). The J segment lost 1 base and the V segment lost 0 bases, leaving 3 bases of the junction unmatched. The DNA for the CDR3 is TGTGCCAGCAGCTTGGATCTAGCGGTGAACACCGGGGAGCTGTTTTTT. Its translation: CASSLDLAVNTGELFF.

The rearrangement uses TRBV9 and TRBJ2-6; TRBD1 matches 7 bases. CDR1 and CDR2 from the germline V gene are SGDLS and YYNGEE. V shed 0 bases and J 0 bases; nucleotides not matched to a gene: 9. The CDR3 runs to 19 residues. The DNA of the CDR3 is TGTGCCAGCAGCGTAGGGGGCCGGGACAGAATCTCTGGGGCCAACGTCCTGACTTTC. It yields the protein CASSVGGRDRISGANVLTF. Combining the CDR3 with reference TRBV9 and TRBJ2-6 gives the whole variable domain DSGVTQTPKHLITATGQRVTLRCSPRSGDLSVYWYQQSLDQGLQFLIQYYNGEERAKGNILERFSAQQFPDLHSELNLSSLELGDSALYFCASSVGGRDRISGANVLTFGAGSRLTVL.

The chain carries TRBV18 and TRBJ2-7; 8 bases align to TRBD2. CDR1 KGHSH and CDR2 LQKENI come from the germline V gene. The CDR3 sequence is 16 residues long. J was trimmed by 6 bases and V by 2 bases; bases with no gene match: 12. CDR3 in DNA: TGTGCCAGCTCACCAGAGAAGGGACTAGTCGACGGCGAGCAGTACTTC. Translation gives CASSPEKGLVDGEQYF.